The source of this T cell receptor (beta chain) is a study of shared clonotypes between healthy human individuals (dated by TCRdb to 2019 to 2021). For the study in its entirety: The cohort included three men and two women between 18 and 49 years of age. Per donor, three plates each were used for CD4 naive and CD4 memory, two for CD8 naive, and one for CD8 memory. Leukapheresis yielded between about 0.94 and 8.9 billion PBMCs per donor. Blood TCR repertoires of about five healthy adults were deeply sequenced to estimate repertoire size and the extent of clonotype sharing between individuals. Different laboratories and diverse techniques were used to prepare libraries and sequence TCR repertoires, to increase sequencing depth and limit assay-specific biases.

CD8 naive samples were obtained by positive selection for CCR7 among CD45RO-negative cells, yielding a CD45RA+CCR7+ population from which TemRA cells were excluded. Donors were healthy HIV-negative adults with no recently reported acute infections or vaccinations. Every donor was a Caucasian adult residing in Nashville, Tennessee, USA. Blood was obtained by leukapheresis, after which PBMCs were separated by Ficoll-Histopaque density gradient centrifugation and cryopreserved in liquid nitrogen vapor phase. Analytical flow cytometry was used to check the purity and quantity of each magnetically sorted T cell population. Genomic DNA was isolated from every sorted fraction and measured by UV absorbance on a Nanodrop 2000c. TCR CDR3 regions were amplified from genomic DNA by multiplex PCR using the deep immunoSEQ assay. Genomic DNA extracted from each cell subset was distributed evenly over all wells of several immunoSEQ 96-well plates, and each plate served as one replicate. For sorted subsets, 150 to 250 ng of genomic DNA, equivalent to around 29,000 T cell genomes, went into each replicate PCR. Purified libraries were quantified with a Qubit 3.0 fluorometer, sized on a Bioanalyzer 2100, and re-quantified with the KAPA Library Quantification kit. Every immunoSEQ 96-well plate was sequenced on a separate single-read 150-cycle Illumina NextSeq 550 flow cell. For the original study's pipeline: The immunoSEQ output contained only junctional sequences without quality scores, so filtering could not match that applied to full-length reads. Sequences were annotated with PyIR, a Python wrapper for IgBLAST v1.9, and V/J genes and CDR3 were assigned using IMGT germline references. Any read was removed if the V/J assignment was weak (E-value above 1e-6), the CDR3 was missing, or the read contained stop codons, out-of-frame junctions, or ambiguous translated residues. V3J clonotypes were defined as sequences sharing an identical inferred V gene, J gene, and CDR3 amino acid sequence. To compute the percentage overlap between repertoires, the number of shared unique clonotypes was divided by the size of the smaller repertoire. Three approaches were used to assess repertoire richness: RTK rarefaction, the Chao1 estimator, and Recon v2.1 estimates of unobserved clonotypes. Generation probabilities for all TCRbeta clonotypes obtained by the gDNA method from a handful of donors were computed using OLGA. The immuneACCESS repertoire file appears here via TCRdb, limited to in-frame rearrangements. These files lack a portion of the clones; in checked studies, under half of the deficit traces to unresolved V genes, and the cause of the others is not known. V and J calls and clone size are copied from that table; D and trimming were computed from the DNA. This sample gives under 1 million clones in total; around 96% of them show up just once. Together, the top ten hold less than 0.25% of the sample.

About this clone itself: Its antigen is not yet known. Qualities for individual bases were not recorded, and no much larger clone is one base off. This CDR3 is also generated by other DNA sequences in the sample.

General findings and caveats noted by the study authors: Sampling was restricted to blood, and TCR repertoires in tissue are likely to differ from TCR repertoires in blood. Pairwise subsampling led to the expectation that sequencing depth would affect the degree of clonotype sharing among donors. When a handful of donors were compared, the shared fraction of clonotypes was around 4.6% for naive CD4, about 4% for naive CD8, more than 2% for memory CD4, and 0.4% for memory CD8. Even with the large sequencing depth, rarefaction of the sorted-subset datasets indicated that sequencing was incomplete. Compared with non-shared clonotypes, clonotypes shared by all four sorted-subset donors had higher generation probabilities. Naive subsets generally had larger estimated clonotype richness than memory subsets did. Because the study included only a small number of donors, the genetic and exposure-history diversity represented was limited.

The CDR3 goes from the cysteine to the phenylalanine over 13 residues. Of the read, only the CDR3 DNA is kept; its 39 bases are in frame from base 1. The germline V gene gives CDR1 as MNHEY and CDR2 as SVGAGI. V is shortened by 0 bases, J by 6 bases, and the region joining them spans 6 bases. Material: naive CD8+ T cells sorted from blood. The cell subset or site label corresponds to: CD45RA+CCR7+. This TCR was recovered from a man aged 25-45 years in good health. The rearrangement combines TRBV6-5 with TRBJ2-1, and possibly TRBD1, on 5 matching bases. The CDR3 corresponds to CASSYSQGNEQFF. The sequence in DNA is TGTGCCAGCAGTTACTCGCAGGGCAATGAGCAGTTCTTC.